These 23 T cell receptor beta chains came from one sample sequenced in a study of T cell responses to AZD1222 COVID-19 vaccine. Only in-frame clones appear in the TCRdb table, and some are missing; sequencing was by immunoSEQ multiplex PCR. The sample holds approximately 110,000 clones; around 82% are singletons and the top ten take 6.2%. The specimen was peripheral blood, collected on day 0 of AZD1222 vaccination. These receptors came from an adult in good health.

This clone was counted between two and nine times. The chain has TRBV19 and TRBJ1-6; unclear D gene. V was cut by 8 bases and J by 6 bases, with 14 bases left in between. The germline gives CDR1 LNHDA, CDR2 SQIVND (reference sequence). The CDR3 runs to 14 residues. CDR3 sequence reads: CASEGGAINSPLHF. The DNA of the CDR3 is TGTGCCAGTGAAGGTGGTGCCATTAATTCACCCCTCCACTTT.

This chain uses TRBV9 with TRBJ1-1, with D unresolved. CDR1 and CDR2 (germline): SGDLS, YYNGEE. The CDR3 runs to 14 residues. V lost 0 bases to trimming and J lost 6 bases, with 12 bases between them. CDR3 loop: CASSVATWVPEAFF. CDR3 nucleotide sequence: TGTGCCAGCAGCGTAGCTACTTGGGTCCCTGAAGCTTTCTTT.

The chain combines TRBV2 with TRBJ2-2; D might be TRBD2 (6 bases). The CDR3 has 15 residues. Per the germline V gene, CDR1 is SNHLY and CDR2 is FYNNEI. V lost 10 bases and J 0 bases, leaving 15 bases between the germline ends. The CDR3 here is CATQGGTANTGELFF. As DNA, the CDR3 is TGTGCCACCCAGGGAGGTACGGCGAACACCGGGGAGCTGTTTTTT.

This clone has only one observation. The CDR3 DNA sequence: TGTGCCAGCAGGCCCGTCTCGGTCCTCCAAGAGACCCAGTACTTC. It encodes CASRPVSVLQETQYF. The genes are TRBV27 and TRBJ2-5, with D hard to call. The length of the CDR3 is 15 residues. V lost 6 bases to trimming and J lost 1 base, with 15 bases between them. The germline gives CDR1 MNHEY, CDR2 SMNVEV (reference sequence).

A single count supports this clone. Here the CDR3 reads CAISDVGVGEQYF. The DNA for the CDR3 is TGTGCCATCAGTGATGTCGGGGTGGGGGAGCAGTACTTC. The V and J genes are TRBV10-3 and TRBJ2-7; TRBD2 is a possible D gene (5 bases). Germline assignment: CDR1 ENHRY and CDR2 SYGVKD. Deletions cut 3 bases from V and 7 bases from J, with 13 bases between. The CDR3 loop spans 13 amino acids.

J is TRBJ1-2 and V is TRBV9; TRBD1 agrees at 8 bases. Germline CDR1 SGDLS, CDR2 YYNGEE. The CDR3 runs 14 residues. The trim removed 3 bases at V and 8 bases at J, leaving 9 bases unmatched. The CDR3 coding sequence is TGTGCCAGCAGCGCAACTACAGGGGGTGAAGGCTACACCTTC. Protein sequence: CASSATTGGEGYTF.

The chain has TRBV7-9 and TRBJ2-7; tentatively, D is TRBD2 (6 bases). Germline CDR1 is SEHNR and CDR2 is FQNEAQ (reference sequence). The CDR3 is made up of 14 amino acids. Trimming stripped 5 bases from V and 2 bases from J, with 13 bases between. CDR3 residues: CASSLGTVPYEQYF. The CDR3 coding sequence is TGTGCCAGCAGCCTAGGGACTGTTCCCTACGAGCAGTACTTC.

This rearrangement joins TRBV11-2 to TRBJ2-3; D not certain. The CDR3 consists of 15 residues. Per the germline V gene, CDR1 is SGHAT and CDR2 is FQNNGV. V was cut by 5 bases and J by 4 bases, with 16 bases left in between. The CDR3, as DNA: TGTGCCAGCAGCCAGACTCGGCCGCGCTCAGATACGCAGTATTTT. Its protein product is CASSQTRPRSDTQYF.

CDR3 in DNA: TGTGCCAGCAGTCGAGGGGGCTCCTACGAGCAGTACTTC. Its translation: CASSRGGSYEQYF. The rearrangement joins TRBV6-5 to TRBJ2-7, with TRBD1 as a possible D gene (6 bases). The CDR3 extends over 13 amino acids. V was clipped by 5 bases and J by 0 bases, with 8 bases between them. The germline V gene has CDR1 MNHEY and CDR2 SVGAGI.

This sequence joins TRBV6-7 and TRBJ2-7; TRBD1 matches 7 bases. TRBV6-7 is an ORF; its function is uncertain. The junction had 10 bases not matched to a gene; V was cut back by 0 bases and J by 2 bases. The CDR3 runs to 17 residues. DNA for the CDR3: TGTGCCAGCAGTTACTCACCAGGGGGACCTACAACCTACGAGCAGTACTTC. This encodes CASSYSPGGPTTYEQYF.

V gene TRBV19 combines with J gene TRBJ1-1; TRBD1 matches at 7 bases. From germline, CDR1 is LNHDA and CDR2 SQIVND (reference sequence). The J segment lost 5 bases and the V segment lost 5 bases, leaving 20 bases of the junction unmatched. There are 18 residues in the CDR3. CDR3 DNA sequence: TGTGCCAGTAGTTCCAGGGGGGGGCAGCCCGGGCCCCTGACTGAAGCTTTCTTT. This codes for CASSSRGGQPGPLTEAFF.

CDR3 region: CASSQTVIEQYF. As DNA, the CDR3 is TGTGCCAGCAGCCAAACTGTCATCGAGCAGTACTTC. The gene calls are TRBV14 and TRBJ2-7, with D hard to call. Germline V CDR1 and CDR2: SGHDN, FVKESK. The V and J ends lost 2 bases and 6 bases respectively, with 8 bases between them. The CDR3 consists of 12 residues.

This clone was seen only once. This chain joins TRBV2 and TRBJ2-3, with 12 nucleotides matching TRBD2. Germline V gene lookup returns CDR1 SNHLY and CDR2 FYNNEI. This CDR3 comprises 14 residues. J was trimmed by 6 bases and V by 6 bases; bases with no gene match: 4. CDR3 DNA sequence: TGTGCCAGCAGGACTAGCGGGGGTCCCGATACGCAGTATTTT. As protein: CASRTSGGPDTQYF.

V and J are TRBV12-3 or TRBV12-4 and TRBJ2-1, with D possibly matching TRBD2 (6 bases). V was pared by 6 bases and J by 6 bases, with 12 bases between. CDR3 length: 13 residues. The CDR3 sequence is CASSPPGVNEQFF. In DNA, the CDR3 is TGTGCCAGCAGCCCGCCGGGGGTCAATGAGCAGTTCTTC.

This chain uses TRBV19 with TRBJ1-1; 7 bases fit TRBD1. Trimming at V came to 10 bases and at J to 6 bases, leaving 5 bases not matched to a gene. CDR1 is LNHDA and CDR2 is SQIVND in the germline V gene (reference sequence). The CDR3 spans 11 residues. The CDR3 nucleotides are TGTGCCATTATTACAGGGGCTGAAGCTTTCTTT. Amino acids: CAIITGAEAFF.

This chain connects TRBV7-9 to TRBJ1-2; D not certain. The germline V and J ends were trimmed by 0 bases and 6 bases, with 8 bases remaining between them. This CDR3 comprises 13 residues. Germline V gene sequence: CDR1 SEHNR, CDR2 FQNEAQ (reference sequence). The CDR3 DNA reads TGTGCCAGCAGCTTAGCCCCCCAGGATGGCTACACCTTC. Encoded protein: CASSLAPQDGYTF.

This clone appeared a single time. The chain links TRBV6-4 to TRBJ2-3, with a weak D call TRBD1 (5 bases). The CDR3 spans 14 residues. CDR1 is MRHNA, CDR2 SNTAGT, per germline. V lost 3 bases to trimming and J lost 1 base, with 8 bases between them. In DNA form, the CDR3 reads TGTGCCAGCAGTGAGTTAGGGGGCACAGATACGCAGTATTTT. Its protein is CASSELGGTDTQYF.

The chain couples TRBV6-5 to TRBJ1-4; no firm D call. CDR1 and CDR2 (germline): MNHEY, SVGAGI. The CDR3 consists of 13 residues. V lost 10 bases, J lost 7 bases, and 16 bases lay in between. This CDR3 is CAMRADSGEKLFF. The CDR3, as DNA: TGTGCCATGAGGGCGGATAGCGGTGAAAAACTGTTTTTT.

CDR3 nucleotides: TGTGCCAGCAGCTTATTGCCAGGGGGGGTAGTGGGCTACACCTTC. Translated, it gives CASSLLPGGVVGYTF. The chain has TRBV7-2 and TRBJ1-2; 7 positions match TRBD1. CDR3 length equals 15 residues. The J segment lost 8 bases and the V segment lost 2 bases, leaving 11 bases of the junction unmatched. The V gene's germline CDR1 is SGHTA and CDR2 FQGNSA.

CDR3 in amino acids: CASSPGKDPPEQYF. The CDR3 DNA is TGTGCCAGCTCACCAGGGAAGGACCCTCCCGAGCAGTACTTC. V is TRBV18 and J is TRBJ2-7; no firm D call. V was trimmed by 2 bases and J by 6 bases, leaving 14 bases between them. CDR3 length: 14 residues. Germline V lookup: CDR1 KGHSH, CDR2 LQKENI.

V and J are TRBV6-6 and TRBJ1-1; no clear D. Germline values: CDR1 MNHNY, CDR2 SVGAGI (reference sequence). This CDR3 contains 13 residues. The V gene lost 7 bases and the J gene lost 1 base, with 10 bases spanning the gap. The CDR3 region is CASTRRANTEAFF. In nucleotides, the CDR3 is TGTGCCAGCACCCGGAGGGCGAACACTGAAGCTTTCTTT.

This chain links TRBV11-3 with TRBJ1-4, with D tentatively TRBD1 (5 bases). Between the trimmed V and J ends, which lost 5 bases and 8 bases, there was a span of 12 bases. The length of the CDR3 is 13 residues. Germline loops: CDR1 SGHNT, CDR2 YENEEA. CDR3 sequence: CASSQGPGEKLFF. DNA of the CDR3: TGTGCCAGCAGCCAGGGACCAGGCGAAAAACTGTTTTTT.

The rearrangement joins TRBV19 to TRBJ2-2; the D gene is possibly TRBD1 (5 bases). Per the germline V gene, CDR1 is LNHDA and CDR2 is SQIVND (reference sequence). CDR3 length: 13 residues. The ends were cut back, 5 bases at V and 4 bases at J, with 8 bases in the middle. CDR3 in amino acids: CASSYQGTGELFF. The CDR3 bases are TGTGCCAGTAGTTACCAGGGCACCGGGGAGCTGTTTTTT.